The 23 T cell receptor beta chains below were found in one sample sequenced in a study of T cells in Graves' hyperthyroidism and ophthalmopathy. TCR beta CDR3 sequences were amplified from RNA transcripts. HTBI primers were the set used in a first-round RT-PCR of the TCR CDR3. In TCRdb, the multiplex PCR reads were re-called with MiXCR into one record per CDR3 protein. The sample contains under 350,000 distinct CDR3 sequences, approximately 13% of which appear only once. Sequenced sample: blood. These receptors were taken from a woman in her forties with Graves' ophthalmopathy.

The sample holds many counts of this clonotype. The chain uses TRBV19 and TRBJ1-1; a possible D gene is TRBD1 (6 bases). This CDR3 comprises 14 residues. The ends were cut back, 7 bases at V and 5 bases at J, with 17 bases in the middle. CDR1 and CDR2 from the germline V gene are LNHDA and SQIVND (reference sequence). The CDR3 nucleotides are TGTGCCAGTACTAACAGGGTGGGGGGGACTGAAGCTTTCTTT. Translated, it gives CASTNRVGGTEAFF.

V and J are TRBV19 and TRBJ1-5; unclear D gene. Germline CDR1 and CDR2: LNHDA and SQIVND (reference sequence). Trimming took 3 bases from V and 0 from J, leaving 9 bases between them. The CDR3 loop spans 15 amino acids. CDR3: CASSMGPYSNQPQHF. The CDR3 DNA reads as TGTGCCAGTAGTATGGGCCCTTATAGCAATCAGCCCCAGCATTTT.

This clonotype was picked up many times. This chain links TRBV14 with TRBJ1-1; no clear D gene. CDR1 and CDR2 (germline): SGHDN, FVKESK. The CDR3 spans 13 residues. Between the trimmed V and J ends, which lost 3 bases and 4 bases, there was a span of 9 bases. CDR3 sequence (DNA): TGTGCCAGCAGCCAGCAACTGCTCACTGAAGCTTTCTTT. Translation: CASSQQLLTEAFF.

This clonotype appeared many times. This rearrangement joins TRBV7-6 to TRBJ2-3; no reliable D call. Germline V CDR1 and CDR2: SGHVS, FNYEAQ. The CDR3 is 16 residues long. V was trimmed by 3 bases and J by 2 bases, leaving 15 bases between them. The CDR3 loop reads CASSFDGTHPTDTQYF. CDR3 coding DNA: TGTGCCAGCAGCTTTGATGGCACACACCCCACAGATACGCAGTATTTT.

The chain recombines TRBV20-1 with TRBJ2-5; 14 bases agree with TRBD2. There are 16 residues in the CDR3. Germline V gene data show CDR1 as DFQATT and CDR2 as SNEGSKA (reference sequence). Trimming removed 3 bases from V and 2 bases from J; junction bases left unmatched: 5. CDR3 region: CSARGRTSGRQETQYF. The DNA of the CDR3 is TGCAGTGCTAGGGGGCGGACTAGCGGGAGGCAAGAGACCCAGTACTTC.

The chain uses TRBV6-2 or TRBV6-3 and TRBJ2-1, with no clear D. The germline V gene encodes CDR1 MNHEY and CDR2 SVGEGT. The CDR3 totals 15 residues. The V and J ends lost 5 bases and 0 bases respectively, with 11 bases between them. The CDR3 bases are TGTGCCAGCAGTGCCTTGTCTAGCTCCTACAATGAGCAGTTCTTC. Its translation is CASSALSSSYNEQFF.

This clonotype was observed many times. The rearrangement joins TRBV2 to TRBJ1-1, with D perhaps matching TRBD1 (6 bases). The CDR3 consists of 14 residues. The ends were cut back, 3 bases at V and 4 bases at J, with 12 bases in the middle. Germline assignment: CDR1 SNHLY and CDR2 FYNNEI. The CDR3 is CASSESRGPTEAFF. The CDR3 nucleotides read TGTGCCAGCAGTGAGAGCAGGGGTCCCACTGAAGCTTTCTTT.

This clonotype was counted ten times or more. The rearrangement links TRBV5-1 to TRBJ1-1; D gene uncertain. Looked up from germline, CDR1 is SGHRS and CDR2 is YFSETQ. V gave up 3 bases and J gave up 2 bases, with 11 bases separating them. The length of the CDR3 is 14 residues. Here the CDR3 DNA reads TGCGCCAGCAGCTGGCGGACGGGAAACACTGAAGCTTTCTTT. It yields the protein CASSWRTGNTEAFF.

This chain uses TRBV7-8 with TRBJ2-7; 7 bases map to TRBD1. The junction had 10 bases not matched to a gene; V was cut back by 5 bases and J by 6 bases. This CDR3 region has 14 residues. CDR1 is SGHVS, CDR2 FQNEAQ, per germline. The CDR3 protein is CASSALAGGGEQYF. CDR3 DNA sequence: TGTGCCAGCAGCGCATTGGCAGGGGGTGGCGAGCAGTACTTC.

As DNA, the CDR3 is TGTAACTCCGGGGAGACCTACGAGCAGTACTTC. This gives the protein CNSGETYEQYF. The chain is built from TRBV27 and TRBJ2-7; a weak D match, TRBD2 (5 bases). CDR3 length equals 11 residues. The V gene's germline CDR1 is MNHEY and CDR2 SMNVEV (reference sequence).

For the CDR3, the DNA is TGTGCCACCAGTGATTTTGGGGTTGCGGACGGGGAGCTGTTTTTT. As protein: CATSDFGVADGELFF. The chain couples TRBV24-1 to TRBJ2-2; D not certain. Trimming took off 1 base at V and 7 bases at J, with 12 bases between the two ends. The germline V gene encodes CDR1 KGHDR and CDR2 SFDVKD. CDR3 length: 15 residues.

The gene calls are TRBV19 and TRBJ1-1, with D possibly being TRBD1 (5 bases). The CDR3 runs to 16 residues. In germline, CDR1 is LNHDA, CDR2 SQIVND (reference sequence). Between the trimmed V and J ends, which lost 4 bases and 1 base, there was a span of 16 bases. CDR3 residues: CASSTRDLRGNTEAFF. The CDR3, as DNA: TGTGCCAGTAGTACCCGGGACCTACGTGGGAACACTGAAGCTTTCTTT.

This clonotype was seen many times. V usage is TRBV6-5 and J usage is TRBJ2-4; D not certain. From germline, CDR1 is MNHEY and CDR2 SVGAGI. The CDR3 totals 16 residues. The V and J ends lost 2 bases and 2 bases respectively, with 13 bases between them. CDR3 nucleotides: TGTGCCAGCAGTTACCCGACCCAGAATACCAAAAACATTCAGTACTTC. This encodes CASSYPTQNTKNIQYF.

This chain joins TRBV11-2 and TRBJ2-1, with 10 bases that match TRBD1. J was trimmed by 6 bases and V by 5 bases; bases with no gene match: 10. Germline values: CDR1 SGHAT, CDR2 FQNNGV. This CDR3 has 16 residues. The CDR3 DNA follows: TGTGCCAGCAGCATATCGACAGGGGGCACGGCCAATGAGCAGTTCTTC. Amino acids: CASSISTGGTANEQFF.

The rearrangement joins TRBV11-2 to TRBJ2-7, with no clear D. Per the germline V gene, CDR1 is SGHAT and CDR2 is FQNNGV. V was pared by 5 bases and J by 2 bases, with 22 bases between. The CDR3 length is 17 residues. Here the CDR3 DNA reads TGTGCCAGCAGCCTCGCGAAATTAAGCTTTACTCCCTACGAGCAGTACTTC. Its translation is CASSLAKLSFTPYEQYF.

This clonotype was detected a few times. The chain couples TRBV5-1 to TRBJ1-3, with unresolved D. The CDR3 is 17 residues long. Looked up from germline, CDR1 is SGHRS and CDR2 is YFSETQ. V was trimmed by 4 bases and J by 0 bases, leaving 17 bases between them. CDR3 in DNA: TGCGCCAGCAGCCTCGACGGGAGTTTGTTCTCTGGAAACACCATATATTTT. This sequence encodes CASSLDGSLFSGNTIYF.

V is TRBV4-1 and J is TRBJ1-5, with a weak D call TRBD1 (5 bases). CDR1 and CDR2 (germline): MGHRA, YSYEKL. Deletions cut 0 bases from V and 5 bases from J, with 11 bases between. CDR3 length equals 15 residues. The CDR3 sequence is CASSQEVLGDQPQHF. The CDR3 nucleotides read TGCGCCAGCAGCCAAGAGGTACTAGGGGATCAGCCCCAGCATTTT.

This clonotype was found many times. The chain links TRBV28 to TRBJ1-2; D gene uncertain. This CDR3 is built from 12 residues. The germline V gene has CDR1 MDHEN and CDR2 SYDVKM. The ends were cut back, 6 bases at V and 4 bases at J, with 9 bases in the middle. As DNA, the CDR3 is TGTGCCAGCAGCCTCACCAGCTATGGCTACACCTTC. Translating it yields CASSLTSYGYTF.

This clonotype was counted many times. The J gene is TRBJ1-1, the V gene TRBV25-1, with a weak D call TRBD1 (5 bases). The CDR3 is 15 residues long. The germline V gene has CDR1 MGHDK and CDR2 SYGVNS. V shed 1 base and J shed 1 base, with 10 bases lying between them. The CDR3 reads CASSESGGWNTEAFF. CDR3 nucleotide sequence: TGTGCCAGCAGTGAATCTGGGGGTTGGAACACTGAAGCTTTCTTT.

In its sample, this clonotype was seen many times. This chain links TRBV28 with TRBJ1-4; D uncertain. The V end lost 2 bases, the J end lost 7 bases, and 11 bases lay between the germline ends. This CDR3 contains 14 residues. Germline values: CDR1 MDHEN, CDR2 SYDVKM. CDR3: CASSLIGFGEKLFF. The CDR3 DNA sequence: TGTGCCAGCAGTTTAATAGGGTTCGGTGAAAAACTGTTTTTT.

This clonotype was seen many times. J is TRBJ1-1 and V is TRBV6-1; D is uncertain. The CDR3 runs to 12 residues. V lost 5 bases to trimming and J lost 8 bases, with 12 bases between them. The V gene's germline CDR1 is MNHNS and CDR2 SASEGT. This CDR3 is CASSYIGLEAFF. CDR3 DNA: TGTGCCAGCAGTTATATCGGATTAGAAGCTTTCTTT.

The chain is built from TRBV2 and TRBJ2-5; 8 nucleotides agree with TRBD2. CDR3 length: 15 residues. Germline assignment: CDR1 SNHLY and CDR2 FYNNEI. V was clipped by 1 base and J by 4 bases; unmatched bases: 5. The CDR3 loop is CASSEGTSGLETQYF. CDR3 nucleotide sequence: TGTGCCAGCAGTGAAGGCACTAGCGGCCTAGAGACCCAGTACTTC.

This clonotype was observed at least ten times. The rearrangement links TRBV19 to TRBJ2-7, with a possible D match to TRBD2 (6 bases). The CDR3 sequence is 14 residues long. Trimming stripped 3 bases from V and 3 bases from J, with 12 bases between. CDR1 is LNHDA and CDR2 is SQIVND in the germline V gene (reference sequence). CDR3 amino acids: CASSMALEGYEQYF. The CDR3 DNA reads TGTGCCAGTAGTATGGCTTTGGAGGGCTACGAGCAGTACTTC.